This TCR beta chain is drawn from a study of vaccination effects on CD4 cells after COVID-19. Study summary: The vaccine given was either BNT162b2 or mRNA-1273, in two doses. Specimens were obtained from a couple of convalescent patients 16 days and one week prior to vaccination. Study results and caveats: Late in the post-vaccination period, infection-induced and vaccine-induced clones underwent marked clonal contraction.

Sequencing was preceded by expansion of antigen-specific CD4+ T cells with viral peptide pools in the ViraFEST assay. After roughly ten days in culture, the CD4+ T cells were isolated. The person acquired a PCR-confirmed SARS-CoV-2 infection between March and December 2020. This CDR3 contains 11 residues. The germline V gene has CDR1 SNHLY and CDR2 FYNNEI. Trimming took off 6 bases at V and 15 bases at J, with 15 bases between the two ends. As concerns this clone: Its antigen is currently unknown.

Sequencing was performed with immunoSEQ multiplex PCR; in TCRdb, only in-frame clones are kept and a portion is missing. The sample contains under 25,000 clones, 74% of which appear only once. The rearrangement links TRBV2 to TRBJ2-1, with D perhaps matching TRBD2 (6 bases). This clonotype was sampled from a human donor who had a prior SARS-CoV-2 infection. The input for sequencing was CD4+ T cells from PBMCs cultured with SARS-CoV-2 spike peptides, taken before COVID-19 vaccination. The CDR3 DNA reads TGTGCCAGCAGGGGGGACTTCGGGCGGTTCTTC. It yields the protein CASRGDFGRFF.